This T cell receptor (beta chain) appears in the sequencing data of a study of beta chain features in type 1 diabetes. Investigators reverse transcribed all isolated RNA, so they sequenced expressed TCRB transcripts. The protocol was immunoSEQ multiplex PCR, while the TCRdb copy is restricted to in-frame clones and leaves out a portion. The sample yields roughly 730,000 clones, roughly an eighth seen once. Germline CDR1 SGHRS, CDR2 YFSETQ. This CDR3 is built from 17 residues. V was clipped by 4 bases and J by 3 bases; unmatched bases: 8. General study points: Type 1 diabetes patients had TCRB CDR3s that were shorter (moderately but significantly so) in all four CD4+ subsets.

For this clone: The antigen is undetermined.

The sequenced material came from naive CD4+ T cells from blood. The TCR sequence derives from a young man with type 1 diabetes. V and J are TRBV5-1 and TRBJ2-7, with 15 bases identical to TRBD2. The CDR3 sequence: CASSTGLAGGPGYEQYF. CDR3 coding DNA: TGCGCCAGCAGCACCGGACTAGCGGGGGGGCCTGGCTACGAGCAGTACTTC.